This T cell receptor beta chain is drawn from a study of Graves' ophthalmopathy and Graves' hyperthyroidism. Beta-chain TCR CDR3 regions were amplified from RNA transcripts. In the first round, RT-PCR was carried out with HTBI primers, and a multiplex PCR formed the second round. TCRdb re-called the multiplex PCR reads with MiXCR, one entry per CDR3 protein. The table shows 650,000 to 900,000 distinct CDR3 sequences, with about 44% occurring only once. This clonotype was counted a few times. Germline V gene sequence: CDR1 DFQATT, CDR2 SNEGSKA (reference sequence). Trimming stripped 0 bases from V and 7 bases from J, with 16 bases between. This CDR3 is built from 14 residues. Orbital computed tomography and thyroid ultrasound, along with TRAb, serum thyroxine and clinical symptoms, underpinned diagnosis.

The chain employs TRBV20-1 and TRBJ2-7; the D gene is possibly TRBD2 (7 bases). The sequenced sample consisted of peripheral blood. The receptor was derived from an adult man with Graves' ophthalmopathy. This CDR3 is CSARDRGALGEQYF. The CDR3 region has the DNA TGCAGTGCTAGAGATCGGGGGGCTTTGGGTGAGCAGTACTTC.